The present T cell receptor beta chain was sequenced within a study of blood T cell repertoires in COVID-19. Study-level information: The analysed material was cDNA or gDNA that came from T cells, B-cell-depleted T cells, or PBMCs.

The CDR3 has 14 residues. Germline lookup yields CDR1 SQVTM and CDR2 ANQGSEA. The V and J ends lost 6 bases and 10 bases, in that order; junction bases with no gene match: 10. Original handling: Estimation of nucleated cell counts relied on the amplification of reference gene primers. Generated by immunoSEQ multiplex PCR, the TCRdb table keeps only in-frame clones and is missing some. V and J calls and clone size are copied from that table; D and trimming were computed from the DNA. The table has more than 200,000 clones, over 75% seen once. The specimen sequenced was peripheral blood. The V and J genes are TRBV29-1 and TRBJ1-6; 9 nucleotides line up with TRBD1. This clonotype was obtained from a woman older than 75 with acute or convalescent COVID-19. Written as DNA, the CDR3 is TGCAGCGTGGTACTCCCGGGACAGGGATCACCCCTCCACTTT. Protein sequence: CSVVLPGQGSPLHF. Full variable domain (missing parts from reference TRBV29-1 and TRBJ1-6): SAVISQKPSRDICQRGTSLTIQCQVDSQVTMMFWYRQQPGQSLTLIATANQGSEATYESGFVIDKFPISRPNLTFSTLTVSNMSPEDSSIYLCSVVLPGQGSPLHFGNGTRLTVT.